This TCR beta chain is from a study of tumor-infiltrating lymphocytes in oesophageal squamous cell carcinoma. MiXCR, applied by TCRdb to the PCR reads, yields one record per CDR3 protein. In the table there are 7,000 to 9,000 distinct CDR3 sequences, 15% to 18% of which are singletons. V was pared by 0 bases and J by 1 base, with 4 bases between. Germline-derived CDR1 and CDR2 are SGHRS and YFSETQ. The CDR3 length is 14 residues. The specimen was blood. The J gene is TRBJ2-2, the V gene TRBV5-1; unclear D gene. The receptor comes from a male donor with esophageal squamous cell carcinoma. The CDR3 region has the DNA TGCGCCAGCAGCTTGGGACAGAACACCGGGGAGCTGTTTTTT. It yields the protein CASSLGQNTGELFF.